The next 22 T cell receptor beta chains were all read from a single sample in a study of blood T cell repertoires in COVID-19. The method was immunoSEQ multiplex PCR; TCRdb's version includes in-frame clones alone and lacks a portion of them. The sample shows about 83,000 clones, around 84% of them seen only once. Material: peripheral blood. The origin of the receptors is a woman of 80 years or more in a cohort sampled during active or convalescent COVID-19.

The V call is TRBV21-1, the J call TRBJ2-7; the D call in the table, TRBD2, was not verified against the DNA. TRBV21-1 has pseudogene status. This CDR3 contains 11 residues. The CDR3 loop reads CASSGLYEQYF. CDR3 in DNA: TGTGCCAGCAGCGGACTTTACGAGCAGTACTTC.

This rearrangement joins TRBV10-3 to TRBJ2-6, with 10 nucleotides matching TRBD1. The V segment lost 6 bases and the J segment 2 bases; nucleotides outside the gene matches: 16. Germline lookup yields CDR1 ENHRY and CDR2 SYGVKD. The CDR3 runs 20 residues. The CDR3 DNA sequence: TGTGCCATCAGCGCCAGGGATGGACAGGGGGTAATTACTGGGGCCAACGTCCTGACTTTC. This sequence encodes CAISARDGQGVITGANVLTF.

This clone was seen only a few times. The chain carries TRBV27 and TRBJ2-2; 10 positions match TRBD1. Germline V gene sequence: CDR1 MNHEY, CDR2 SMNVEV (reference sequence). The CDR3 covers 18 residues. V was pared by 4 bases and J by 4 bases, with 12 bases of the junction left unmatched. CDR3 residues: CASSSLPGQGTVTGELFF. CDR3 DNA sequence: TGTGCCAGCAGTTCCCTACCGGGACAGGGGACGGTCACCGGGGAGCTGTTTTTT.

The chain carries TRBV18 and TRBJ2-1; possibly TRBD2 for D (6 bases). The germline CDR1 and CDR2 sequences are KGHSH and LQKENI. This CDR3 is 12 amino acids long. Between the trimmed V and J ends, which lost 6 bases and 8 bases, there was a span of 11 bases. The CDR3, as DNA: TGTGCCAGCTCCGTCGGGGGTCATGAGCAGTTCTTC. Its protein product is CASSVGGHEQFF. Filled out from reference TRBV18 and TRBJ2-1, the complete variable domain reads NAGVMQNPRHLVRRRGQEARLRCSPMKGHSHVYWYRQLPEEGLKFMVYLQKENIIDESGMPKERFSAEFPKEGPSILRIQQVVRGDSAAYFCASSVGGHEQFFGPGTRLTVL.

The chain links TRBV28 to TRBJ2-6, with D possibly being TRBD2 (6 bases). V lost 3 bases and J lost 3, with 9 bases in between. The CDR3 runs 15 residues. Germline CDR1 is MDHEN and CDR2 is SYDVKM. CDR3 nucleotide sequence: TGTGCCAGCAGTTTGTTGGGAGGTGGGGCCAACGTCCTGACTTTC. Protein product: CASSLLGGGANVLTF.

The V call is TRBV7-2, the J call TRBJ1-1; 7 bases line up with TRBD1. The CDR3 totals 15 residues. CDR1 is SGHTA and CDR2 is FQGNSA in the germline V gene. V lost 0 bases, J lost 4 bases, and 5 bases stayed unmatched. The DNA for the CDR3 is TGTGCCAGCAGCTTAGCGGTGGGACAGCGCACTGAAGCTTTCTTT. It encodes CASSLAVGQRTEAFF.

V is TRBV5-4 and J is TRBJ1-1; 8 positions agree with TRBD1. The CDR3 loop spans 16 amino acids. The junction had 16 bases not matched to a gene; V was cut back by 7 bases and J by 5 bases. The germline CDR1 and CDR2 sequences are SGHNT and YYREEE (reference sequence). The CDR3 loop reads CASSQPLTGGETEAFF. The CDR3 coding sequence is TGTGCCAGCTCCCAACCTCTCACAGGGGGGGAGACTGAAGCTTTCTTT.

J is TRBJ1-5 and V is TRBV28; a weak D match, TRBD1 (6 bases). The length of the CDR3 is 14 residues. Germline-derived CDR1 and CDR2 are MDHEN and SYDVKM. Trimming stripped 3 bases from V and 6 bases from J, with 12 bases between. CDR3 DNA sequence: TGTGCCAGCAGTTTCGCAGGGGCCAGTCAGCCCCAGCATTTT. It yields the protein CASSFAGASQPQHF.

This clone was counted a single time. V usage is TRBV5-1 and J usage is TRBJ1-6; 10 nucleotides match TRBD1. The ends lost 0 bases at V and 10 bases at J; junction bases unmatched: 4. Germline values: CDR1 SGHRS, CDR2 YFSETQ. The CDR3 has 15 amino acids. CDR3 DNA: TGCGCCAGCAGCTTGGAGGGACAGGGGATGTCACCCCTCCACTTT. Translating it yields CASSLEGQGMSPLHF. The whole variable domain, filled in from reference TRBV5-1 and TRBJ1-6, reads KAGVTQTPRYLIKTRGQQVTLSCSPISGHRSVSWYQQTPGQGLQFLFEYFSETQRNKGNFPGRFSGRQFSNSRSEMNVSTLELGDSALYLCASSLEGQGMSPLHFGNGTRLTVT.

The chain links TRBV30 to TRBJ1-1; 9 bases match TRBD1. The ends lost 0 bases at V and 4 bases at J; junction bases unmatched: 6. Germline CDR1 is GTSNPN and CDR2 is SVGIG (reference sequence). The CDR3 consists of 15 residues. In DNA, the CDR3 is TGTGCCTGGAGTGTAGGCGGGACAGGGAGCACTGAAGCTTTCTTT. Protein product: CAWSVGGTGSTEAFF.

CDR3 sequence reads: CASSLTSGSIGQETQYF. The DNA of the CDR3 is TGTGCCAGTAGTTTAACTAGCGGGAGCATTGGGCAAGAGACCCAGTACTTC. The chain links TRBV19 to TRBJ2-5; the match to TRBD2 covers 11 bases. The CDR3 covers 17 residues. Germline values: CDR1 LNHDA, CDR2 SQIVND (reference sequence). After removal of 5 bases from V and 2 bases from J, the junction contained 10 bases not matched to a gene.

The chain employs TRBV10-3 and TRBJ1-1; 7 positions match TRBD1. J lost 4 bases, V lost 5 bases, and 4 bases had no gene match. The germline gives CDR1 ENHRY, CDR2 SYGVKD. The CDR3 length is 13 residues. As DNA, the CDR3 is TGTGCCATCAGTTCACAGGGGCGCACTGAAGCTTTCTTT. It is translated as CAISSQGRTEAFF.

The rearrangement joins TRBV5-1 to TRBJ2-3; D gene unclear. The length of the CDR3 is 13 residues. V lost 3 bases, J lost 0 bases, and 5 bases lay in between. The germline gives CDR1 SGHRS, CDR2 YFSETQ. The CDR3 loop reads CASSSSSTDTQYF. In nucleotides, the CDR3 is TGCGCCAGCAGCTCTTCTAGCACAGATACGCAGTATTTT.

J is TRBJ2-7 and V is TRBV18; 8 positions match TRBD1. Germline loops: CDR1 KGHSH, CDR2 LQKENI. With 6 bases clipped from V and 2 bases from J, the junction kept 6 bases outside the gene matches. The CDR3 spans 14 residues. CDR3 loop: CASSSGQEAYEQYF. For the CDR3, the DNA is TGTGCCAGCTCGTCGGGACAGGAAGCCTACGAGCAGTACTTC.

This clone was recorded only once. V usage is TRBV6-5 and J usage is TRBJ1-1; D unclear. CDR3 length: 12 residues. The germline V gene encodes CDR1 MNHEY and CDR2 SVGAGI. V shed 4 bases and J shed 4 bases, with 7 bases lying between them. The CDR3 is CASSSLGTEAFF. The CDR3 nucleotides read TGTGCCAGCAGTTCCCTCGGCACTGAAGCTTTCTTT.

V and J are TRBV19 and TRBJ1-2; D call uncertain. From germline, CDR1 is LNHDA and CDR2 SQIVND (reference sequence). The V and J ends lost 2 bases and 1 base respectively, with 5 bases between them. The CDR3 covers 13 residues. CDR3 DNA: TGTGCCAGTAGTATACAGGATAACTATGGCTACACCTTC. This codes for CASSIQDNYGYTF.

This sequence joins TRBV7-9 and TRBJ1-1; D gene uncertain. CDR3 length: 13 amino acids. V lost 4 bases and J lost 5, with 11 bases in between. Per the germline V gene, CDR1 is SEHNR and CDR2 is FQNEAQ (reference sequence). The CDR3 spells CASSYAGGTEAFF. CDR3 bases: TGTGCCAGCAGCTACGCGGGAGGGACTGAAGCTTTCTTT. Combining the CDR3 with reference TRBV7-9 and TRBJ1-1 gives the whole variable domain DTGVSQNPRHKITKRGQNVTFRCDPISEHNRLYWYRQTLGQGPEFLTYFQNEAQLEKSRLLSDRFSAERPKGSFSTLEIQRTEQGDSAMYLCASSYAGGTEAFFGQGTRLTVV.

This chain uses TRBV7-2 with TRBJ2-7; tentatively, D is TRBD2 (5 bases). This CDR3 is 15 amino acids long. Per the germline V gene, CDR1 is SGHTA and CDR2 is FQGNSA. Trimming stripped 1 base from V and 2 bases from J, with 12 bases between. CDR3 sequence reads: CASSLGSANTYEQYF. For the CDR3, the DNA is TGTGCCAGCAGCTTAGGTAGCGCAAATACCTACGAGCAGTACTTC.

The chain employs TRBV19 and TRBJ2-2; D is possibly TRBD2 (5 bases). V lost 10 bases and J lost 1, with 10 bases in between. CDR1 is LNHDA, CDR2 SQIVND, per germline (reference sequence). The CDR3 runs to 13 residues. The CDR3 is CATSPGNTGELFF. The CDR3, as DNA: TGTGCCACTAGCCCAGGGAACACCGGGGAGCTGTTTTTT.

The rearrangement uses TRBV3-1 (or the pseudogene TRBV3-2) and TRBJ1-1; D uncertain. Germline CDR1 is LGHDT and CDR2 is YNNKEL (reference sequence). This CDR3 has 17 residues. V dropped 4 bases and J dropped 1 base, with 19 bases sitting between them. CDR3 sequence: CASSRSPGGPPNTEAFF. As DNA, the CDR3 is TGTGCCAGCAGCCGATCCCCGGGAGGACCTCCGAACACTGAAGCTTTCTTT.

V gene TRBV12-3 or TRBV12-4 combines with J gene TRBJ2-5; unclear D gene. The ends were cut back, 5 bases at V and 9 bases at J, with 13 bases in the middle. This CDR3 is built from 12 residues. The CDR3 protein is CASSPSRQSQYF. The CDR3 DNA is TGTGCCAGCAGTCCCAGTCGCCAGTCCCAGTACTTC.

The rearrangement links TRBV5-1 to TRBJ1-3, with 7 bases identical to TRBD1. V dropped 7 bases and J dropped 2; count of bases not matched to a gene: 9. The germline V gene encodes CDR1 SGHRS and CDR2 YFSETQ. CDR3 size: 15 residues. The CDR3 loop is CASGITGEAGNTIYF. The DNA for the CDR3 is TGCGCCAGCGGGATCACAGGGGAGGCTGGAAACACCATATATTTT. The variable domain in full, with the rest retrieved from reference TRBV5-1 and TRBJ1-3, is KAGVTQTPRYLIKTRGQQVTLSCSPISGHRSVSWYQQTPGQGLQFLFEYFSETQRNKGNFPGRFSGRQFSNSRSEMNVSTLELGDSALYLCASGITGEAGNTIYFGEGSWLTVV.